The 17 T cell receptor beta chains given below trace back to one sample, sequenced in a study of human T cells and chemical hapten exposure listed by TCRdb under 2021. Total RNA was extracted from unfractionated whole blood collected in Tempus Blood RNA tubes. Library preparation attached unique molecular identifiers to individual cDNA molecules for quantitative, reproducible TCR counting. TCRdb reprocessing: public reads trimmed at Q25 with fastp, clones called with MiXCR, in-frame beta chains kept. Entries are consolidated by CDR3 protein sequence, retaining the most common genes and DNA. The sample has about 120,000 distinct CDR3 sequences on record, approximately 9% of them singletons. The ten largest account for approximately 1.4% of the sample. Sequencing was done on a sample of whole blood. The origin of the receptors is a human donor in good health. Some clones in this sample may be carry-over from other donors' samples. Donor details come from another sample of the same person, matched by shared clones.

This clonotype was recorded a few times. The CDR3 DNA follows: TGTGCCAGCAGCCCTCCCGACAGCTCCTACGAGCAGTACTTC. It is translated as CASSPPDSSYEQYF. The V call is TRBV11-1, the J call TRBJ2-7; D may be TRBD1 (5 bases). CDR3 length: 14 residues. The ends were cut back, 5 bases at V and 0 bases at J, with 11 bases in the middle. Germline V gene sequence: CDR1 SGHAT, CDR2 FQDESV (reference sequence).

This clonotype was counted many times. The gene calls are TRBV27 and TRBJ2-3, with 7 bases identical to TRBD2. The ends lost 6 bases at V and 0 bases at J; junction bases unmatched: 9. The CDR3 is made up of 16 amino acids. Germline V gene sequence: CDR1 MNHEY, CDR2 SMNVEV (reference sequence). The CDR3 DNA sequence: TGTGCCAGCAGCCGACTAGCAAGTTCCAGCACAGATACGCAGTATTTT. Its translation is CASSRLASSSTDTQYF.

The chain combines TRBV4-3 with TRBJ2-7; D may be TRBD2 (5 bases). The V gene lost 1 base and the J gene lost 6 bases, with 16 bases spanning the gap. CDR1 is LGHNA, CDR2 YSLEER, per germline. The CDR3 runs 15 residues. The CDR3 nucleotides read TGCGCCAGCAGCCAAGTTGCGACCTCCCGGGGCGAGCAGTACTTC. It yields the protein CASSQVATSRGEQYF.

This clonotype was observed a handful of times. The chain uses TRBV7-9 and TRBJ2-5; D is unclear. The CDR3 runs 14 residues. Germline CDR1 reads SEHNR; CDR2 reads FQNEAQ (reference sequence). V was cut by 6 bases and J by 0 bases, with 11 bases left in between. CDR3 region: CASRLETYQETQYF. The CDR3 DNA follows: TGTGCCAGCAGGTTGGAAACGTACCAAGAGACCCAGTACTTC.

This clonotype was observed many times. The chain uses TRBV19 and TRBJ1-4, with 7 bases aligning to TRBD1. The V gene end was trimmed by 5 bases and the J gene end by 3 bases; junction bases not matched to a gene: 6. Per the germline V gene, CDR1 is LNHDA and CDR2 is SQIVND (reference sequence). This CDR3 is built from 15 residues. The chain's CDR3 is CASSFGQAPNEKLFF. The CDR3 bases are TGTGCCAGTAGTTTCGGACAGGCTCCTAATGAAAAACTGTTTTTT.

This clonotype was counted between two and nine times. This rearrangement joins TRBV4-3 to TRBJ2-2; 11 bases agree with TRBD2. Per germline, CDR1 LGHNA and CDR2 YSLEER. J was trimmed by 7 bases and V by 3 bases; bases with no gene match: 10. The CDR3 loop spans 17 amino acids. CDR3 region: CASSHAIAGGPVGELFF. CDR3 nucleotides: TGCGCCAGCAGCCATGCCATAGCGGGGGGGCCAGTCGGGGAGCTGTTTTTT.

This clonotype has only a few counts. This chain uses TRBV19 with TRBJ1-2, with D uncertain. CDR3 size: 13 residues. The germline gives CDR1 LNHDA, CDR2 SQIVND (reference sequence). V was shortened by 7 bases and J by 7 bases, with 16 bases between the two germline ends. The chain's CDR3 is CASTTSLPGGYTF. In DNA, the CDR3 is TGTGCCAGTACCACCTCATTGCCCGGTGGCTACACCTTC. The variable domain in full, with the rest retrieved from reference TRBV19 and TRBJ1-2, is DGGITQSPKYLFRKEGQNVTLSCEQNLNHDAMYWYRQDPGQGLRLIYYSQIVNDFQKGDIAEGYSVSREKKESFPLTVTSAQKNPTAFYLCASTTSLPGGYTFGSGTRLTVV.

The chain recombines TRBV12-3 or TRBV12-4 with TRBJ2-5, with no clear D. The CDR3 totals 12 residues. Deletions cut 6 bases from V and 2 bases from J, with 7 bases between. This chain's CDR3 is CASSPRQETQYF. Here the CDR3 DNA reads TGTGCCAGCAGCCCAAGACAAGAGACCCAGTACTTC.

This clonotype occurred a few times. The chain is built from TRBV5-1 and TRBJ2-4; D possibly corresponds to TRBD2 (6 bases). CDR3 length: 15 residues. Per germline, CDR1 SGHRS and CDR2 YFSETQ. V was clipped by 5 bases and J by 3 bases, with 15 bases between them. The CDR3 sequence: CASRGVPGDKNIQYF. Here the CDR3 DNA reads TGCGCCAGCAGAGGTGTGCCGGGGGACAAAAACATTCAGTACTTC.

J is TRBJ2-1 and V is TRBV6-2 or TRBV6-3; 13 bases are shared with TRBD2. V dropped 5 bases and J dropped 9; count of bases not matched to a gene: 7. Germline V gene lookup returns CDR1 MNHEY and CDR2 SVGEGT. The CDR3 is made up of 15 amino acids. The DNA of the CDR3 is TGTGCCAGCAGTGGGACTAGCGGGGACAGTTTTGAGCAGTTCTTC. It yields the protein CASSGTSGDSFEQFF.

This clonotype was seen at least ten times. The V call is TRBV5-1, the J call TRBJ1-1; no firm D call. Germline V gene lookup returns CDR1 SGHRS and CDR2 YFSETQ. Trimming left V 0 bases short and J 7 bases short, with 4 bases between. This CDR3 has 11 residues. Here the CDR3 reads CASSLGHEAFF. The CDR3 DNA sequence: TGCGCCAGCAGCTTGGGGCATGAAGCTTTCTTT.

This clonotype occurred a few times. V is TRBV12-3 or TRBV12-4 and J is TRBJ2-1; D call uncertain. This CDR3 region has 11 residues. The V gene lost 6 bases and the J gene lost 14 bases, with 14 bases spanning the gap. CDR3 nucleotide sequence: TGTGCCAGCAGCCTACCCCCGGAAAAGTTCTTC. Translating it yields CASSLPPEKFF.

The genes are TRBV28 and TRBJ2-7; tentative D call: TRBD1 (6 bases). V was clipped by 7 bases and J by 7 bases, with 14 bases between them. The germline gives CDR1 MDHEN, CDR2 SYDVKM. There are 12 residues in the CDR3. The CDR3 region is CASTGVEWEQYF. The CDR3 DNA is TGTGCCAGCACAGGGGTGGAGTGGGAGCAGTACTTC. Filled out from reference TRBV28 and TRBJ2-7, the complete variable domain reads DVKVTQSSRYLVKRTGEKVFLECVQDMDHENMFWYRQDPGLGLRLIYFSYDVKMKEKGDIPEGYSVSREKKERFSLILESASTNQTSMYLCASTGVEWEQYFGPGTRLTVT.

This clonotype was recorded many times. V gene TRBV20-1 combines with J gene TRBJ2-1; 10 bases match TRBD2. Trimming at V came to 6 bases and at J to 0 bases, leaving 17 bases not matched to a gene. The CDR3 contains 19 residues. CDR1 and CDR2 (germline): DFQATT, SNEGSKA (reference sequence). For the CDR3, the DNA is TGCAGTGCCCTAACGGTTCTGAGCGGGAGGGCGGGCTCCTACAATGAGCAGTTCTTC. This codes for CSALTVLSGRAGSYNEQFF.

This clonotype was observed at least ten times. The chain has TRBV6-1 and TRBJ2-1; 10 nucleotides align to TRBD1. The CDR3 loop spans 13 amino acids. Germline V lookup: CDR1 MNHNS, CDR2 SASEGT. With V trimmed by 9 bases and J by 3 bases, 2 bases remained unmatched. CDR3 sequence (DNA): TGTGCCAGTGGGGACAGGGGCTACAATGAGCAGTTCTTC. Its translation is CASGDRGYNEQFF.

The chain couples TRBV7-2 to TRBJ2-5; 13 bases fit TRBD2. Looked up from germline, CDR1 is SGHTA and CDR2 is FQGNSA. Trimming removed 7 bases from V and 5 bases from J; junction bases left unmatched: 7. The CDR3 runs to 15 residues. The CDR3 reads CASIPGLAGVETQYF. In DNA form, the CDR3 reads TGTGCCAGCATCCCTGGACTAGCGGGAGTTGAGACCCAGTACTTC.

This clonotype has ten or more counts. The chain joins TRBV15 to TRBJ1-2; no definite D call. The V gene lost 1 base and the J gene lost 4 bases, with 7 bases spanning the gap. From germline, CDR1 is LNHNV and CDR2 YYDKDF (reference sequence). CDR3 length equals 13 residues. CDR3 in DNA: TGTGCCACCAGCAGAGGGGGTGCCTATGGCTACACCTTC. Its protein product is CATSRGGAYGYTF. Drawing the rest from reference TRBV15 and TRBJ1-2, the complete variable domain is DAMVIQNPRYQVTQFGKPVTLSCSQTLNHNVMYWYQQKSSQAPKLLFHYYDKDFNNEADTPDNFQSRRPNTSFCFLDIRSPGLGDTAMYLCATSRGGAYGYTFGSGTRLTVV.